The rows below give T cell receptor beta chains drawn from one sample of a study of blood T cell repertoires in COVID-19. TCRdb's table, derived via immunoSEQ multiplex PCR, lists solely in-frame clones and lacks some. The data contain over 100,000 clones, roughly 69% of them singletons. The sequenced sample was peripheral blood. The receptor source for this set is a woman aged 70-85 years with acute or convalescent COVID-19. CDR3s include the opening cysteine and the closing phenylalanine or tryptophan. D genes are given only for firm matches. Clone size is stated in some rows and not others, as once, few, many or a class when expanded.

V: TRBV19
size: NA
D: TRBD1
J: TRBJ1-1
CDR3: CASSIGTGGTEAFF
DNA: TGTGCCAGTAGTATAGGGACAGGGGGCACTGAAGCTTTCTTT

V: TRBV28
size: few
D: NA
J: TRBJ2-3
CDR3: CASSLYSLASSTDTQYF
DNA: TGTGCCAGCAGTTTATATTCTCTAGCGTCTAGCACAGATACGCAGTATTTT

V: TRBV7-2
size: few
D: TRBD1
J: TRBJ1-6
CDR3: CASSLAGTGNNSPLHF
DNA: TGTGCCAGCAGCTTAGCGGGGACAGGGAATAATTCACCCCTCCACTTT

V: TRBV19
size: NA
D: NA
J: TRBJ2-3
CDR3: CASSIASVSTDTQYF
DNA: TGTGCCAGTAGTATAGCTAGCGTCAGCACAGATACGCAGTATTTT

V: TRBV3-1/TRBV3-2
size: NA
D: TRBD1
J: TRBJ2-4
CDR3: CASSQVIGQGVPYF
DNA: TGTGCCAGCAGCCAAGTGATTGGACAGGGGGTTCCGTACTTC

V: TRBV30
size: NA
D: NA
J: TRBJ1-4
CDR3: CAWSDMGLPNEKLFF
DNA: TGTGCCTGGAGCGACATGGGACTGCCTAATGAAAAACTGTTTTTT

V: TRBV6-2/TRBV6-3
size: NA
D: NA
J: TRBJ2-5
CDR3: CASSWGRETQYF
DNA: TGTGCCAGCAGTTGGGGGAGGGAGACCCAGTACTTC

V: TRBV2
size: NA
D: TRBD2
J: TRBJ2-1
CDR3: CAGSPAGGGYNEQFF
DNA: TGTGCCGGATCACCGGCCGGGGGGGGCTACAATGAGCAGTTCTTC

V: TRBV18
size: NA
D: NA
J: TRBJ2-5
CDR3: CASSPPAGSETQYF
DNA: TGTGCCAGCTCACCACCGGCCGGGAGTGAGACCCAGTACTTC

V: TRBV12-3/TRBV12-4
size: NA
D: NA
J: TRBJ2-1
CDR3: CASSFRVYNEQFF
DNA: TGTGCCAGCAGTTTCCGGGTCTACAATGAGCAGTTCTTC

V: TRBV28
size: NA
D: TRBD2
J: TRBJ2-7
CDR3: CVSSWTSGYEQYF
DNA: TGTGTCAGCAGTTGGACTAGCGGATACGAGCAGTACTTC

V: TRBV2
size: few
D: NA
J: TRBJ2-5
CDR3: CASSETGRGRAQYF
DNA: TGTGCCAGCAGTGAAACGGGGCGGGGCCGGGCCCAGTACTTC

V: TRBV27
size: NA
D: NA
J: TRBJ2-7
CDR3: CASSLSTGTYEQYF
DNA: TGTGCCAGCAGTTTATCCACAGGGACCTACGAGCAGTACTTC

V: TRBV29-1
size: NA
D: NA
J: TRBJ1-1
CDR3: CSALPGQGMNTEAFF
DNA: TGCAGCGCCCTACCTGGGCAGGGCATGAACACTGAAGCTTTCTTT

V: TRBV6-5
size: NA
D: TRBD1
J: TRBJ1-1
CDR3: CASSYSGQGAEAFF
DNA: TGTGCCAGCAGTTACTCGGGACAGGGGGCTGAAGCTTTCTTT

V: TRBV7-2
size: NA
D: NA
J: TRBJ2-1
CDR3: CASSLVRDNYNEQFF
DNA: TGTGCCAGCAGCTTGGTTCGGGACAACTACAATGAGCAGTTCTTC

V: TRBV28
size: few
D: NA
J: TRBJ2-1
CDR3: CASDGGTEQFF
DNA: TGTGCCTCGGACGGGGGTACAGAGCAGTTCTTC

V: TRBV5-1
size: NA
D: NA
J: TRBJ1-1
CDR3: CASSLVAGNTEAFF
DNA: TGCGCCAGCAGCTTGGTAGCGGGGAACACTGAAGCTTTCTTT

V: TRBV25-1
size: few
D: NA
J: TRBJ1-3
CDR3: CASSESPFRPTGGNTIYF
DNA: TGTGCCAGCAGTGAATCCCCTTTCCGGCCCACGGGGGGAAACACCATATATTTT

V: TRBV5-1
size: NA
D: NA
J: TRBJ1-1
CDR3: CASSSPTDTEAFF
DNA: TGCGCCAGCAGCTCCCCTACGGACACTGAAGCTTTCTTT

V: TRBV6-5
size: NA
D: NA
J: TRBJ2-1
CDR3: CASSSSTVFNEQFF
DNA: TGTGCCAGCAGTTCGTCGACTGTCTTCAATGAGCAGTTCTTC

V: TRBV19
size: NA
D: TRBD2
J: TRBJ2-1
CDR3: CASRTSGSSYEQFF
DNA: TGTGCCAGTAGGACTAGCGGGAGTTCCTATGAGCAGTTCTTC

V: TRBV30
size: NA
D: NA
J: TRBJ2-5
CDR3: CATTRGGVKETQYF
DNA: TGTGCAACCACCCGAGGGGGAGTTAAAGAGACCCAGTACTTC

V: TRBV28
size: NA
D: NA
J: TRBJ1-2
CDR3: CASSPNSGYGYTF
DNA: TGTGCCAGCAGCCCGAACAGCGGCTATGGCTACACCTTC

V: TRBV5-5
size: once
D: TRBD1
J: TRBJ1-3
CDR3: CASSWGQGTTGNTIYF
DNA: TGTGCCAGCAGCTGGGGACAGGGCACGACTGGAAACACCATATATTTT

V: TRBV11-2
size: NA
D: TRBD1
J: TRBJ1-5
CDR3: CASSSQGAGQPQHF
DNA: TGTGCCAGCAGCTCACAGGGGGCCGGGCAGCCCCAGCATTTT

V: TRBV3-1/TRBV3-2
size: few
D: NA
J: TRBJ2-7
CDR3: CASSTPHATGYEQYF
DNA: TGTGCCAGCAGCACTCCCCACGCGACGGGCTACGAGCAGTACTTC

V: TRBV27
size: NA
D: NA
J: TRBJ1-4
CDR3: CASSYLSGSNEKLFF
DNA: TGTGCCAGCAGTTATCTCTCCGGGAGTAATGAAAAACTGTTTTTT

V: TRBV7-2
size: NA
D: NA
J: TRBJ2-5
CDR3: CASSLTSRETQYF
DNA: TGTGCCAGCAGCTTAACTAGCCGAGAGACCCAGTACTTC

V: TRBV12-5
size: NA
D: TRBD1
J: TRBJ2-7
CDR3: CASGPSDRPWGEQYF
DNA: TGTGCTAGTGGTCCCTCGGACAGGCCATGGGGCGAGCAGTACTTC

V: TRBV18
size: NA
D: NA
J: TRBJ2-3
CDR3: CASSRTRGPDTQYF
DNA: TGTGCCAGCTCACGCACTAGAGGCCCGGATACGCAGTATTTT

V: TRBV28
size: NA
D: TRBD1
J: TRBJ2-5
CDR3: CASSLPVTGDEETQYF
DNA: TGTGCCAGCAGTTTGCCCGTGACAGGGGATGAAGAGACCCAGTACTTC

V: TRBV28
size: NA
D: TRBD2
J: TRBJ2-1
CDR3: CASSSRNPTSGRSYNEQFF
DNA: TGTGCCAGCAGTTCCCGAAACCCTACTAGCGGTCGCTCCTACAATGAGCAGTTCTTC

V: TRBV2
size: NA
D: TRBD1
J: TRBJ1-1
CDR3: CATNQGALTEAFF
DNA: TGTGCCACCAACCAGGGGGCGTTGACTGAAGCTTTCTTT

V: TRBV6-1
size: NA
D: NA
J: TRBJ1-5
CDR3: CASSDEVGNQPQHF
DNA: TGTGCCAGCAGTGACGAGGTCGGCAATCAGCCCCAGCATTTT

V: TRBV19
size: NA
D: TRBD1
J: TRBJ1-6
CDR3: CASSIGGQVYNSPLHF
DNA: TGTGCCAGTAGTATTGGCGGACAGGTCTATAATTCACCCCTCCACTTT

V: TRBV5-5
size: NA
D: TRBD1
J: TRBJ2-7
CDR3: CASSPSPGTGIGYEQYF
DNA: TGTGCCAGCAGCCCGAGTCCCGGGACAGGGATTGGCTACGAGCAGTACTTC

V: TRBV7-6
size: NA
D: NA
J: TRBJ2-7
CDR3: CASSLGQMSSYEQYF
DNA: TGTGCCAGCAGCTTAGGACAGATGAGCTCCTACGAGCAGTACTTC

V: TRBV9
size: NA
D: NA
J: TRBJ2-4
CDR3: CASSVDQGGIQYF
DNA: TGTGCCAGCAGCGTAGACCAGGGGGGCATTCAGTACTTC

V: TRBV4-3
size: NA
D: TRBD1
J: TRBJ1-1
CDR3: CASRRDRGGTEAFF
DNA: TGCGCCAGCAGGCGGGACAGGGGAGGCACTGAAGCTTTCTTT

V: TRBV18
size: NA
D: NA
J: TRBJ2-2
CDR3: CASSPPGSGELFF
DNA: TGTGCCAGCTCGCCCCCCGGGTCCGGGGAGCTGTTTTTT

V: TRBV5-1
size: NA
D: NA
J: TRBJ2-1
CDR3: CASSILSGDEQFF
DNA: TGCGCCAGCAGCATACTTTCAGGGGATGAGCAGTTCTTC

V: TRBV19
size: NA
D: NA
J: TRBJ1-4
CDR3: CASMRGSRNEKLFF
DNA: TGTGCCAGTATGAGGGGGTCCCGCAATGAAAAACTGTTTTTT

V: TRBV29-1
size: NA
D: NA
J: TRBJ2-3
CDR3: CSVEPARSTDTQYF
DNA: TGCAGCGTTGAACCCGCTAGGAGCACAGATACGCAGTATTTT

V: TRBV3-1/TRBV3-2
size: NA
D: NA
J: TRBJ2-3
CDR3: CASSQEGGEGTDTQYF
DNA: TGTGCCAGCAGCCAAGAAGGGGGTGAAGGCACAGATACGCAGTATTTT

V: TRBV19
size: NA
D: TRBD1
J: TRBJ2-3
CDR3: CASSLLPRTGGTDTQYF
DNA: TGTGCCAGTAGTCTCCTCCCCAGGACAGGGGGCACAGATACGCAGTATTTT

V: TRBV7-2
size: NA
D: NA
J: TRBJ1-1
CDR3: CASSDQGLYTEAFF
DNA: TGTGCCAGCAGCGATCAGGGGCTATACACTGAAGCTTTCTTT

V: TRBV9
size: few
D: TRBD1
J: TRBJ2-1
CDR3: CASSETGGTNNEQFF
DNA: TGTGCCAGCAGCGAGACAGGGGGAACGAACAATGAGCAGTTCTTC

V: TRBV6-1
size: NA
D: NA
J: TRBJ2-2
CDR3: CASRASNTGELFF
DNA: TGTGCCAGCAGGGCCTCGAACACCGGGGAGCTGTTTTTT

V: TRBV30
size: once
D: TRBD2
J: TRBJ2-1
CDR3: CAWSVQAGTHEVLYNEQFF
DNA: TGTGCCTGGAGTGTCCAAGCGGGAACCCATGAAGTCCTTTACAATGAGCAGTTCTTC

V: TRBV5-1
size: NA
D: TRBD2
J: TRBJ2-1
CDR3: CASSGTGTSGTNEQFF
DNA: TGCGCCAGCAGCGGAACCGGGACTAGCGGGACCAATGAGCAGTTCTTC

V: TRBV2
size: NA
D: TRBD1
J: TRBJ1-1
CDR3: CASRTDRAGTEAFF
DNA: TGTGCCAGCAGGACTGACAGGGCGGGCACTGAAGCTTTCTTT

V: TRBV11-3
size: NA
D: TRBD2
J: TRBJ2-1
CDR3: CASSLGTSGRNEQFF
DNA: TGTGCCAGCAGCCTAGGGACTAGCGGGAGAAATGAGCAGTTCTTC

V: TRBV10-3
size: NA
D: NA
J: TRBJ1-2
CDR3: CAIRAGGQDYGYTF
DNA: TGTGCCATCAGGGCGGGGGGCCAGGACTATGGCTACACCTTC

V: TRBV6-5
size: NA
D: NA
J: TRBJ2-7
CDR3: CASTDFNSYEQYF
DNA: TGTGCCAGCACCGACTTTAACTCCTACGAGCAGTACTTC

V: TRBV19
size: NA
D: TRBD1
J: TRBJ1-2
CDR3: CASSPDRGTYGYTF
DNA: TGTGCCAGTAGTCCGGACAGGGGGACCTATGGCTACACCTTC

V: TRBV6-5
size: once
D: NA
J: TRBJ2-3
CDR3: CASEVALTDTQYF
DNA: TGTGCCAGCGAGGTCGCCCTCACAGATACGCAGTATTTT

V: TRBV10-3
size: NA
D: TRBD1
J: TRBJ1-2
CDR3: CAISDPGGTESNYGYTF
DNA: TGTGCCATCAGTGACCCGGGGGGGACAGAAAGTAACTATGGCTACACCTTC

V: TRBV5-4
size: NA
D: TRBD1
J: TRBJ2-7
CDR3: CASSSGTGAYEQYF
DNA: TGTGCCAGCAGCTCCGGGACAGGGGCCTACGAGCAGTACTTC

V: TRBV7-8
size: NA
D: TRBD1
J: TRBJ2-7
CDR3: CASSLDRGLYEQYF
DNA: TGTGCCAGCAGCTTGGACAGGGGGCTTTATGAGCAGTACTTC